The T cell receptor (beta chain) under discussion was sequenced for a study of metastatic and nonmetastatic thyroid tumors (TCRdb year 2020). For context, the study as a whole: Repertoires from peripheral blood and from tumor or nodule tissue samples of malignant and benign thyroid patients were compared. The research as a whole found: TCR beta diversity was reported as significantly higher in malignant tumors than in benign nodules, in both blood and tumor samples.

On this clone itself: No cognate antigen has been identified for it. Within one base of it there is no much larger clone, and no base qualities were kept.

No treatment had been received by any patient before thyroid surgery. The study retrospectively analysed patient clinical samples collected from the early 2010s to the late 2010s using T-cell receptor beta sequencing. As encoded in the germline V gene, CDR1 is MNHEY while CDR2 is SVGEGT. V sheds 0 bases and J sheds 9 bases, leaving 11 bases between their ends. The CDR3 contains 13 residues, cysteine and phenylalanine counted. The read is trimmed to its CDR3 DNA, 39 bases read in frame from base 1. Receptor amplification or capture employed PCR. The sequencing machine was an Illumina HiSeq 4000. High-throughput sequencing was used to profile the TCR beta-chain CDR3 region of each patient. The original pipeline was this. CDR3 differences across clinicopathological groups were used to build a classifier for discriminating distant-metastatic papillary thyroid cancer patients. To measure repertoire diversity the researchers used the Shannon index, while the Morisita-Horn index served to gauge how similar the tumor and blood repertoires were. TCRdb cleaned the public reads at Q25 with fastp, built clones with MiXCR and kept in-frame beta chains. None of the V and J calls come from the authors' own analysis; TCRdb made them. The sample includes some 15,000 clones, with around 4% observed a single time. The ten largest make up 25% to 30% of the sample.

This TCR was sampled from a female donor with papillary thyroid cancer or a benign thyroid nodule (not recorded which). Some clones in this sample may be carry-over from other donors' samples. What was sequenced was tumor tissue. The rearrangement joined TRBV6-2 or TRBV6-3 to TRBJ1-2; the D gene remains uncertain. The CDR3 protein sequence reads: CASSYSGSPSYTF. The sequence in DNA is TGTGCCAGCAGTTACTCGGGATCCCCGAGCTACACCTTC.